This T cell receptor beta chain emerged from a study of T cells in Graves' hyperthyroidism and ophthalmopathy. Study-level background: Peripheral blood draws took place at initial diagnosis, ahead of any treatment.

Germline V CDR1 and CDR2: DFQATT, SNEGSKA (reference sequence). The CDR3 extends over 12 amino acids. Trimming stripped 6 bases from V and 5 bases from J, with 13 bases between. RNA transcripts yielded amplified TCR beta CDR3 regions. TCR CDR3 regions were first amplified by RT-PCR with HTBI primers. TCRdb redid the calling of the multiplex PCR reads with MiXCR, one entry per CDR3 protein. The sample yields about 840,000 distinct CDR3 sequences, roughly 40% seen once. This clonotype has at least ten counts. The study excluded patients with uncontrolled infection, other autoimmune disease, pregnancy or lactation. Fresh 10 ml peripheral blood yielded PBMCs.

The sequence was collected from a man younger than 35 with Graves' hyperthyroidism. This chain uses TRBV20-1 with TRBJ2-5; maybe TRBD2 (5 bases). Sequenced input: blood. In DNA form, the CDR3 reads TGCAGTGCCTCGCTAGAGCGGGAGACCCAGTACTTC. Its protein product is CSASLERETQYF.